These T cell receptor beta chains were read from a single sample in a study of CD4+ T cells in melanoma. Profiled with immunoSEQ multiplex PCR; TCRdb holds only in-frame clones, not every one. The sample consists of thousands of clones, 69% of them appearing once. The source material was cells from a culture (not recorded whether cultured in vitro). Every receptor here comes from a human donor with melanoma. Both conserved end residues are part of each CDR3. A D gene is named only where the DNA matches it firmly. A clone size is listed for some rows: how often the clone was seen (once, few, many), or a class if it is expanded.

16	NA	TRBJ1-4	NA	TRBV4-1	TGCGCCAGCAGCCAATCACAGGGAGTCACTTTCGAAAAACTGTTTTTT	CASSQSQGVTFEKLFF
14	NA	TRBJ1-5	NA	TRBV6-6	TGTGCCAGCAGTTACACGGGTCGTAATCAGCCCCAGCATTTT	CASSYTGRNQPQHF
15	few	TRBJ1-5	TRBD1	TRBV9	TGTGCCAGCAGCGCACAGGGGAATGTACATCAGCCCCAGCATTTT	CASSAQGNVHQPQHF
16	NA	TRBJ2-5	NA	TRBV24-1	TGTGCCACCAGTCATGGGTCGGGGCCCACCCGGGAGACCCAGTACTTC	CATSHGSGPTRETQYF
14	NA	TRBJ1-5	TRBD1	TRBV6-5	TGTGCCAGCAGGAGGACAGGGCGCAATCAGCCCCAGCATTTT	CASRRTGRNQPQHF
15	few	TRBJ2-7	NA	TRBV4-2	TGTGCCAGCAGCCAAGGTCCGGACGAGGCTTACGAGCAGTACTTC	CASSQGPDEAYEQYF
15	NA	TRBJ1-1	TRBD1	TRBV6-5	TGTGCCAGCAGTTACGAGGGGGCACTGAACACTGAAGCTTTCTTT	CASSYEGALNTEAFF
14	NA	TRBJ1-2	NA	TRBV28	TGTGCCAGCAGTCAAAGGGCGGGATGGAATGGCTACACCTTC	CASSQRAGWNGYTF
16	NA	TRBJ2-2	TRBD2	TRBV7-2	TGTGCCAGCAGCCCGTATAGCGGGGGGCTCACCGGGGAGCTGTTTTTT	CASSPYSGGLTGELFF
13	few	TRBJ2-7	NA	TRBV5-4	TGTGCCAGCAGCTCCACGGGAAGGTCCGAGCAGTACTTC	CASSSTGRSEQYF
14	few	TRBJ1-3	TRBD1	TRBV5-1	TGCGCCAGCAGCTTGGGACAGGGCATGAACACCATATATTTT	CASSLGQGMNTIYF
15	NA	TRBJ2-3	TRBD1	TRBV7-3	TGTGCCAGCAGTTATGACAGGGGAGGCACAGATACGCAGTATTTT	CASSYDRGGTDTQYF
17	NA	TRBJ2-2	NA	TRBV13	TGTGCCAGCAGCTCGAGAGACAGGTACGCGAACACCGGGGAGCTGTTTTTT	CASSSRDRYANTGELFF
12	NA	TRBJ2-7	NA	TRBV2	TGTGCCAGCTTCAGGGACTTCTACGAGCAGTACTTC	CASFRDFYEQYF
15	NA	TRBJ2-2	NA	TRBV10-3	TGTGCCATCAGGACAGGGCGGGAGAACACCGGGGAGCTGTTTTTT	CAIRTGRENTGELFF
15	NA	TRBJ2-3	NA	TRBV19	TGTGCCAGTAGTAACCGGGGAGGGGGGGCGGATACGCAGTATTTT	CASSNRGGGADTQYF
13	NA	TRBJ1-2	TRBD1	TRBV5-4	TGTGCCAGCAGCTCTGGACAGGGGAGGGGCTACACCTTC	CASSSGQGRGYTF
15	NA	TRBJ1-2	TRBD1	TRBV5-1	TGCGCCAGCAGCGAAGGACAGGGGGGTTCCTATGGCTACACCTTC	CASSEGQGGSYGYTF
14	NA	TRBJ1-2	TRBD1	TRBV27	TGTGCCAGCAGTCCCCAAGACAGGGTGTATGGCTACACCTTC	CASSPQDRVYGYTF
17	NA	TRBJ2-2	NA	TRBV7-9	TGTGCCAGCAGCCCCCCGCTAGAGGGGCTCAACACCGGGGAGCTGTTTTTT	CASSPPLEGLNTGELFF
12	few	TRBJ1-5	NA	TRBV28	TGTGCCAGTGACAGGTTCAATCAGCCCCAGCATTTT	CASDRFNQPQHF
11	NA	TRBJ1-2	TRBD1	TRBV29-1	TGCAGCGTAGTCGGGACAGACGGCTACACCTTC	CSVVGTDGYTF
17	NA	TRBJ1-4	NA	TRBV11-2	TGTGCCAGCAGCTTACTGGGGTATCTCGTAACTAATGAAAAACTGTTTTTT	CASSLLGYLVTNEKLFF
15	NA	TRBJ1-6	TRBD1	TRBV10-2	TGCGCCAGCAGGCGCGGACAGGGCATATATTCACCCCTCCACTTT	CASRRGQGIYSPLHF
13	NA	TRBJ2-7	NA	TRBV16	TGTGCCAGCAGCCAATCACCAGGTAGGGAGCAGTACTTC	CASSQSPGREQYF
15	NA	TRBJ2-1	NA	TRBV19	TGTGCCAGTAGTATTGGCCAGAGCTCCTACAATGAGCAGTTCTTC	CASSIGQSSYNEQFF
15	few	TRBJ1-5	NA	TRBV28	TGTGCCAGCAGTCTGGTACGAGGGAGCAATCAGCCCCAGCATTTT	CASSLVRGSNQPQHF
16	NA	TRBJ2-3	NA	TRBV5-1	TGCGCCAGCAGCTTGGAGGTCAGGGATGTGGCAGATACGCAGTATTTT	CASSLEVRDVADTQYF
11	NA	TRBJ1-2	NA	TRBV7-3	TGTGCCAGCAGTCGACAGGTAGGCTACACCTTC	CASSRQVGYTF
15	few	TRBJ1-5	NA	TRBV5-5	TGTGCCAGCAGCCCGGGAGCAGCCTACAATCAGCCCCAGCATTTT	CASSPGAAYNQPQHF
12	NA	TRBJ2-1	NA	TRBV11-2	TGTGCCAGCAGCTTGGGCGGGGGCCAGCAGTTCTTC	CASSLGGGQQFF
14	NA	TRBJ2-5	NA	TRBV19	TGTGCCAGTAGGCGGGCGAGCGGCGTTGAGACCCAGTACTTC	CASRRASGVETQYF
16	NA	TRBJ1-6	TRBD1	TRBV4-3	TGCGCCAGCAGCCAAGATCAAGGGACAGGGGGTTCACCCCTCCACTTT	CASSQDQGTGGSPLHF
17	NA	TRBJ2-3	NA	TRBV9	TGTGCCAGCAGCCGAAGTAGTTCGGGGGGCCGGACAGATACGCAGTATTTT	CASSRSSSGGRTDTQYF
13	NA	TRBJ1-2	NA	TRBV19	TGTGCCAGTAGTATCGGACAGTTATATGGCTACACCTTC	CASSIGQLYGYTF
14	NA	TRBJ2-5	NA	TRBV7-2	TGTGCCAGCAGCTTAGTGCACAGTCAAGAGACCCAGTACTTC	CASSLVHSQETQYF
15	NA	TRBJ2-1	TRBD1	TRBV7-9	TGTGCCAGCAGCCCGGGACAGGGGGACGTCAATGAGCAGTTCTTC	CASSPGQGDVNEQFF
13	NA	TRBJ1-5	NA	TRBV18	TGTGCCAGCTCCTCTGGGGCCAATCAGCCCCAGCATTTT	CASSSGANQPQHF
13	NA	TRBJ1-3	NA	TRBV10-3	TGTGCCATCAGGCCCCCTTCTGGAAACACCATATATTTT	CAIRPPSGNTIYF
12	NA	TRBJ2-7	NA	TRBV5-1	TGCGCCAGCAGCTTGAAGGGTAACGAGCAGTACTTC	CASSLKGNEQYF
14	NA	TRBJ1-4	TRBD1	TRBV9	TGTGCCAGCAGCGGACAAGGGACAGGGGAAAAACTGTTTTTT	CASSGQGTGEKLFF
16	NA	TRBJ2-1	TRBD2	TRBV4-1	TGCGCCAGCAGCCGACACTCTAGCGGGGGTTACAATGAGCAGTTCTTC	CASSRHSSGGYNEQFF
13	few	TRBJ2-1	NA	TRBV6-6	TGTGCCAGCAGCCAAACAGGCTACAATGAGCAGTTCTTC	CASSQTGYNEQFF
13	NA	TRBJ2-7	NA	TRBV5-1	TGCGCCAGCAGCCCAGTCGGTCCCTACGAGCAGTACTTC	CASSPVGPYEQYF
14	NA	TRBJ1-2	NA	TRBV14	TGTGCCAGCAGCCAAGGCGCCAGCAACTATGGCTACACCTTC	CASSQGASNYGYTF
15	NA	TRBJ2-7	TRBD1	TRBV7-2	TGTGCCAGCAGCCCTGGGACAGGTGGAGCGTACGAGCAGTACTTC	CASSPGTGGAYEQYF
14	NA	TRBJ2-5	TRBD1	TRBV6-5	TGTGCCAGCAGAGGACAGGGGCTACAAGAGACCCAGTACTTC	CASRGQGLQETQYF
13	few	TRBJ1-1	NA	TRBV30	TGTGCCTACCTCCACGGACAGAGTCGTGAAGCTTTCTTT	CAYLHGQSREAFF
14	medium-sized	TRBJ1-6	TRBD1	TRBV5-4	TGTGCCAGCAGCTTCCAGGGGGAGAATTCACCCCTCCACTTT	CASSFQGENSPLHF
16	NA	TRBJ1-2	TRBD1	TRBV6-1	TGTGCCAGCAGTGCCCCCGAGGGCAGGGGGAATGGAGGCTACACCTTC	CASSAPEGRGNGGYTF
15	NA	TRBJ1-3	NA	TRBV18	TGTGCCAGCTCACCGGGCCAGACCTCTGGAAACACCATATATTTT	CASSPGQTSGNTIYF
14	large	TRBJ2-7	TRBD2	TRBV10-2	TGCGCCAGCAGCCCGGGACTAAACTCCTACGAGCAGTACTTC	CASSPGLNSYEQYF
10	NA	TRBJ1-1	NA	TRBV5-5	TGTGCCAGCAGCAGAGAAGAAGCTTTCTTT	CASSREEAFF
14	few	TRBJ1-1	NA	TRBV27	TGTGCCAGCAGTTTTCTCTCGCCGACAGCTGAAGCTTTCTTT	CASSFLSPTAEAFF
12	few	TRBJ1-1	NA	TRBV25-1	TGTGCCAGCAGTGCTCCGAACACTGAAGCTTTCTTT	CASSAPNTEAFF